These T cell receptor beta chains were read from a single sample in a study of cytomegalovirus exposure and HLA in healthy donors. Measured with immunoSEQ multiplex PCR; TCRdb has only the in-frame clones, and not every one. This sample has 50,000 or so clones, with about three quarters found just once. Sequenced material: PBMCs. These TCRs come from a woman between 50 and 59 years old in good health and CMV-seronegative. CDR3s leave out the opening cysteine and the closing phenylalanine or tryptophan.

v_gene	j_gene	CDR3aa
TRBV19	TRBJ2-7	ASGQGGEQY
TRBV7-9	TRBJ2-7	ASSALQREGDEQY
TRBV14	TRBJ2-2	ASSQNRFANTGELF
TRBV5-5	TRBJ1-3	ASSLYGRDSGNTIY
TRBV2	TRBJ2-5	ASSDMGGGETQY
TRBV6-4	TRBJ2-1	ASSADGGSYNEQF
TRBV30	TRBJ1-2	AARAGFGGYT
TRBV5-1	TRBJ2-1	ASSLDVSSYNERF
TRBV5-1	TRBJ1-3	ASRPGVASGNTIY
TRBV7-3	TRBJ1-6	ASSATGDSPLH
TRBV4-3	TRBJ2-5	ASSPADSQETQY
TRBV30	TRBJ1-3	AWSQGAGNTIY
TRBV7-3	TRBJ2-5	ASSPRDQY
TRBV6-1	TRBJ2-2	ASSEGGWTGELF
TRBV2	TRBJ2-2	ASGGQGYTGELF
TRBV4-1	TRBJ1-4	ASSQSGVREGAEKLF
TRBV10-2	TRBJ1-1	ASRAGTANTEAF
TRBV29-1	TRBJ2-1	SVASGQGPYNEQF
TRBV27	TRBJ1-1	ASSFLGTELMNTEAF
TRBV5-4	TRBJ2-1	ATGGAEQF
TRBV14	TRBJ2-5	ASSQDVFETQY
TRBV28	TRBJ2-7	ASSSVTYEQY
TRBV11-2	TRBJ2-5	ASSSSQETQY
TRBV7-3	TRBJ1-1	ASSLIAGNTEAF
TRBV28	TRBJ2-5	ATFPPGETQY
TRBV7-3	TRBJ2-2	ASSPVGSRELF
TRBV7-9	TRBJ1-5	ASSLDGGASNQPQH
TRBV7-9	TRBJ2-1	ASSSGPIQEGNEQF
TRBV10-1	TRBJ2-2	ASGGLAGAGELF
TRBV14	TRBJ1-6	ASSQPGTGNSPLH
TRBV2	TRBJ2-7	ASSDWASSYEQY
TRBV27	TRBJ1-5	ASSLKWTGPQH
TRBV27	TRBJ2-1	ASSLFLAGNVYNEQF
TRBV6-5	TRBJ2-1	ASSYGEGGYNEQF
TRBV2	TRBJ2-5	ASSESGAGVSETQY
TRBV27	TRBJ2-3	ASSSPLQAGTQY
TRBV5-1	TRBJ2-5	ASTYTPRGQETQY
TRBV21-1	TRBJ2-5	ASSMEKRGKETQY
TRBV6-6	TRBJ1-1	ASSPPGQGGGEAF
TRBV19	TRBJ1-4	ASSKGQWNEKLF